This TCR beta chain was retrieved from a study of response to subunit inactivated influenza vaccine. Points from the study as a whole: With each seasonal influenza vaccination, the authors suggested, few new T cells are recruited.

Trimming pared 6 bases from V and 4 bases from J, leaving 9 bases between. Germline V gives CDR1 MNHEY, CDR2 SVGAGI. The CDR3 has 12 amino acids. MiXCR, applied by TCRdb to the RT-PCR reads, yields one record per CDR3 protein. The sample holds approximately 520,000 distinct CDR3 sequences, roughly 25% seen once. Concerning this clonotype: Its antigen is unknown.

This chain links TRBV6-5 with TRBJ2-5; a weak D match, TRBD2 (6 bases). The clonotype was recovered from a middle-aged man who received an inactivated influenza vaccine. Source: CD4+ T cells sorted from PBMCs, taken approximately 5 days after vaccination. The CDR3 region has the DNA TGTGCCAGCAGGCAGGGAGGAGAGACCCAGTACTTC. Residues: CASRQGGETQYF.